Below, one T cell receptor (beta chain) is given with its context. Profiling relied on immunoSEQ multiplex PCR, and the TCRdb table lists in-frame clones only, not all of them. The top ten hold about 6.5% of the sample, which has 360,000 or so clones, 90% seen once. This specimen belongs to a study of blood T cell repertoires in COVID-19. Study-level information: T cells, B-cell-depleted T cells, or PBMCs supplied cDNA or gDNA.

The clonotype was recovered from a man between 18 and 35 years old with active or convalescent COVID-19. Material for sequencing was peripheral blood.

CDR3 loop: CASISPPGNTQYF. In DNA form, the CDR3 reads TGTGCCAGTATTTCCCCGCCCGGGAATACGCAGTATTTT. The rearrangement joins TRBV19 to TRBJ2-3; TRBD2 might be the D (5 bases). Germline assignment: CDR1 LNHDA and CDR2 SQIVND (reference sequence). V dropped 7 bases and J dropped 7 bases, with 15 bases sitting between them. CDR3 length equals 13 residues.